These 10 T cell receptor beta chains were all obtained from the same sample, sequenced in a study of blood T cell repertoires in COVID-19. Profiling relied on immunoSEQ multiplex PCR, and the TCRdb table lists in-frame clones only, not all of them. Of under 500,000 clones listed, around 89% are singletons. Sequencing input: PBMCs or T cells enriched from blood (not recorded which). These receptors originate from a man aged 25 to 45 who had recovered from COVID-19.

The rearrangement uses TRBV7-2 and TRBJ2-7; 10 bases match TRBD2. V shed 2 bases, J shed 3 bases, and the junction held 7 bases outside the gene matches. The CDR3 has 16 amino acids. Germline CDR1 and CDR2: SGHTA and FQGNSA. The CDR3 spells CASSLLAGDWGYEQYF. The CDR3 DNA reads TGTGCCAGCAGCTTACTAGCGGGAGATTGGGGCTACGAGCAGTACTTC.

The sample holds one count of this clone. V is TRBV15 and J is TRBJ2-1, with 9 bases matching TRBD1. Trimming removed 0 bases from V and 5 bases from J; junction bases left unmatched: 11. Per the germline V gene, CDR1 is LNHNV and CDR2 is YYDKDF (reference sequence). The CDR3 spans 18 residues. The CDR3 loop reads CATSREIGTGLVDNEQFF. The CDR3, as DNA: TGTGCCACCAGCAGAGAAATAGGGACAGGGTTAGTAGACAATGAGCAGTTCTTC.

This clone has just a few counts. This rearrangement joins TRBV5-4 to TRBJ1-1; 8 nucleotides match TRBD1. CDR1 is SGHNT, CDR2 YYREEE, per germline (reference sequence). This CDR3 spans 14 amino acids. J gave up 4 bases and V 4 bases, and 6 bases lay outside the gene matches. The CDR3 sequence: CASSLRDRTTEAFF. CDR3 coding DNA: TGTGCCAGCAGCCTCCGGGACAGGACCACTGAAGCTTTCTTT.

The chain couples TRBV28 to TRBJ1-4; weak D call: TRBD1 (6 bases). The CDR3 has 15 amino acids. The V and J ends lost 5 bases and 3 bases respectively, with 13 bases between them. Germline CDR1 and CDR2: MDHEN and SYDVKM. The CDR3 DNA follows: TGTGCCAGCAGTCCGGGGGGGGCTTCTAATGAAAAACTGTTTTTT. It specifies CASSPGGASNEKLFF.

This clone was seen only a few times. The chain links TRBV7-3 to TRBJ2-1; 9 bases align to TRBD2. Losses at the gene ends were 2 bases for V and 3 bases for J; bases not matched to a gene: 2. The CDR3 runs to 15 residues. Germline CDR1 is SGHTA and CDR2 is FQGTGA. CDR3 residues: CASSLQTSGYNEQFF. The CDR3 nucleotides read TGTGCCAGCAGCTTACAGACTAGCGGCTACAATGAGCAGTTCTTC.

V usage is TRBV5-4 and J usage is TRBJ2-2; D unresolved. The germline V and J ends were trimmed by 0 bases and 6 bases, with 3 bases remaining between them. Germline lookup yields CDR1 SGHNT and CDR2 YYREEE (reference sequence). The CDR3 sequence is 12 residues long. Here the CDR3 reads CASSLVAGELFF. The DNA for the CDR3 is TGTGCCAGCAGCTTGGTAGCCGGGGAGCTGTTTTTT.

This clone was seen once. This chain links TRBV28 with TRBJ1-4, with 7 bases lining up with TRBD1. The CDR3 consists of 13 residues. The germline V gene encodes CDR1 MDHEN and CDR2 SYDVKM. V lost 8 bases, J lost 4 bases, and 4 bases stayed unmatched. CDR3 region: CASVQGFNEKLFF. CDR3 in DNA: TGTGCCAGCGTACAGGGGTTTAATGAAAAACTGTTTTTT.

This chain uses TRBV29-1 with TRBJ2-7, with TRBD2 as a possible D gene (5 bases). The germline V and J ends were trimmed by 2 bases and 0 bases, with 11 bases remaining between them. The CDR3 length is 14 residues. Germline CDR1 is SQVTM and CDR2 is ANQGSEA. The CDR3 loop reads CSVELADVSYEQYF. CDR3 in DNA: TGCAGCGTTGAACTAGCAGACGTCTCCTACGAGCAGTACTTC.

The table lists this clone with a count of one. This chain joins TRBV7-9 and TRBJ2-1; no clear D gene. Trimming took off 2 bases at V and 3 bases at J, with 8 bases between the two ends. Germline V gives CDR1 SEHNR, CDR2 FQNEAQ (reference sequence). The CDR3 length is 14 residues. Written as DNA, the CDR3 is TGTGCCAGCAGCTTAATTGCAGACTACAATGAGCAGTTCTTC. Protein: CASSLIADYNEQFF.

V is TRBV15 and J is TRBJ2-5; 8 bases are shared with TRBD2. Looked up from germline, CDR1 is LNHNV and CDR2 is YYDKDF (reference sequence). Trimming took 5 bases from V and 3 from J; bases not matched to a gene: 11. The CDR3 runs 16 residues. CDR3 protein: CATSGGMLAGEETQYF. CDR3 nucleotides: TGTGCCACCAGCGGCGGCATGCTAGCGGGTGAAGAGACCCAGTACTTC.